These 27 T cell receptor beta chains originate from one sample sequenced in a study of cytomegalovirus exposure and HLA in healthy donors. Primers: 60 Vbeta forward and 13 Jbeta reverse. Using immunoSEQ multiplex PCR, the repertoire was profiled, and TCRdb retains in-frame clones only, with some absent. The table has around 82,000 clones, 60% to 85% seen once. The sequencing sample was made of PBMCs. These receptors came from a male donor in good health and CMV-seropositive.

The V and J genes are TRBV7-2 and TRBJ1-2; D is possibly TRBD1 (5 bases). Trimming took 0 bases from V and 6 from J, leaving 17 bases between them. Per germline, CDR1 SGHTA and CDR2 FQGNSA. This CDR3 is built from 16 residues. The chain's CDR3 is CASSLAHGGRLHGYTF. The CDR3 region has the DNA TGTGCCAGCAGCTTAGCCCACGGGGGAAGGTTGCATGGCTACACCTTC.

The CDR3 loop is CASSYAGGPNEKLFF. The CDR3 nucleotides read TGTGCCAGCAGTTACGCGGGGGGCCCTAATGAAAAACTGTTTTTT. The rearrangement links TRBV6-5 to TRBJ1-4; weak D call: TRBD1 (6 bases). This CDR3 comprises 15 residues. CDR1 and CDR2 from the germline V gene are MNHEY and SVGAGI. V was shortened by 2 bases and J by 3 bases, with 10 bases between the two germline ends.

V is TRBV9 and J is TRBJ1-6; D not certain. CDR3 length equals 13 residues. V was clipped by 0 bases and J by 11 bases, with 9 bases between them. Germline CDR1 and CDR2: SGDLS and YYNGEE. In DNA form, the CDR3 reads TGTGCCAGCAGCGTAGCGGAGGACGCACCCCTCCACTTT. Amino acids: CASSVAEDAPLHF.

This chain's CDR3 is CASTLAGNQPQHF. For the CDR3, the DNA is TGTGCCAGTACCCTTGCCGGGAACCAGCCCCAGCATTTT. The rearrangement links TRBV19 to TRBJ1-5; no definite D call. V was clipped by 7 bases and J by 7 bases, with 14 bases between them. CDR1 is LNHDA, CDR2 SQIVND, per germline (reference sequence). This CDR3 has 13 amino acids.

The chain employs TRBV5-1 and TRBJ1-1, with 8 bases matching TRBD1. Per germline, CDR1 SGHRS and CDR2 YFSETQ. The CDR3 length is 14 residues. V lost 1 base, J lost 4 bases, and 3 bases stayed unmatched. The CDR3 reads CASSLTGGITEAFF. Written as DNA, the CDR3 is TGCGCCAGCAGCTTGACAGGGGGGATCACTGAAGCTTTCTTT. The full variable domain, completed using reference TRBV5-1 and TRBJ1-1, is KAGVTQTPRYLIKTRGQQVTLSCSPISGHRSVSWYQQTPGQGLQFLFEYFSETQRNKGNFPGRFSGRQFSNSRSEMNVSTLELGDSALYLCASSLTGGITEAFFGQGTRLTVV.

The chain couples TRBV7-6 to TRBJ1-5; no definite D call. V dropped 2 bases and J dropped 5 bases, with 13 bases sitting between them. The CDR3 is 15 amino acids. Germline loops: CDR1 SGHVS, CDR2 FNYEAQ. The CDR3 reads CASSLSVQADQPQHF. The CDR3 nucleotides read TGTGCCAGCAGCTTAAGTGTCCAGGCCGATCAGCCCCAGCATTTT.

The chain combines TRBV5-1 with TRBJ2-1, with 13 bases fitting TRBD2. The V segment lost 3 bases and the J segment 7 bases; nucleotides outside the gene matches: 4. This CDR3 region has 15 residues. Germline V lookup: CDR1 SGHRS, CDR2 YFSETQ. The chain's CDR3 is CASSSTSGRDNEQFF. CDR3 sequence (DNA): TGCGCCAGCAGCTCAACTAGCGGGAGGGATAATGAGCAGTTCTTC.

CDR3 nucleotides: TGTGCCAGCAGCCCGAGACAGGGGGATCAGTCGGTGCAGTACTTC. This gives the protein CASSPRQGDQSVQYF. The chain joins TRBV11-2 to TRBJ2-7, with 9 positions matching TRBD1. Germline assignment: CDR1 SGHAT and CDR2 FQNNGV. The CDR3 is 15 residues long. The V gene end was trimmed by 5 bases and the J gene end by 9 bases; junction bases not matched to a gene: 14.

V and J are TRBV11-3 and TRBJ2-1; 7 positions match TRBD2. The CDR3 has 14 residues. Looked up from germline, CDR1 is SGHNT and CDR2 is YENEEA. With 6 bases clipped from V and 5 bases from J, the junction kept 7 bases outside the gene matches. The CDR3 sequence is CASSELAVNNEQFF. DNA for the CDR3: TGTGCCAGCAGTGAGCTAGCGGTAAACAATGAGCAGTTCTTC. The full variable domain, with the rest looked up from reference TRBV11-3 and TRBJ2-1, is EAGVVQSPRYKIIEKKQPVAFWCNPISGHNTLYWYLQNLGQGPELLIRYENEEAVDDSQLPKDRFSAERLKGVDSTLKIQPAELGDSAVYLCASSELAVNNEQFFGPGTRLTVL.

This chain links TRBV27 with TRBJ2-1; weak D call: TRBD2 (6 bases). The CDR3 runs 12 residues. The germline V gene has CDR1 MNHEY and CDR2 SMNVEV (reference sequence). Between the trimmed V and J ends, which lost 6 bases and 8 bases, there was a span of 11 bases. In DNA form, the CDR3 reads TGTGCCAGCAGAGATGCGGGGCATGAGCAGTTCTTC. It is translated as CASRDAGHEQFF.

The J gene is TRBJ1-1, the V gene TRBV21-1. TRBV21-1 is a known pseudogene. CDR3 length: 13 amino acids. Here the CDR3 DNA reads TGTGCCAGCAGCACGGGGAGGGGTACTGAAGCTTTCTTT. As protein: CASSTGRGTEAFF.

This clone was recorded a few times. This chain joins TRBV11-2 and TRBJ1-1; a weak D match, TRBD1 (5 bases). The length of the CDR3 is 14 residues. Trimming removed 5 bases at V and 0 bases at J, with 10 bases between. Germline lookup yields CDR1 SGHAT and CDR2 FQNNGV. CDR3 sequence: CASSPSRVNTEAFF. The CDR3 coding sequence is TGTGCCAGCAGCCCCTCCAGGGTGAACACTGAAGCTTTCTTT.

This clone was counted a few times. The rearrangement uses TRBV5-8 and TRBJ2-7; D may be TRBD2 (6 bases). Germline values: CDR1 SGHTS, CDR2 YDEGEE. Trimming removed 4 bases from V and 5 bases from J, with 28 bases in between. The CDR3 runs 18 residues. CDR3 protein: CASSGGLWSLSNVHEQYF. CDR3 coding DNA: TGTGCCAGCAGCGGGGGGTTGTGGTCTCTCTCCAACGTCCACGAGCAGTACTTC.

This sequence joins TRBV18 and TRBJ2-2; 13 positions match TRBD2. Per germline, CDR1 KGHSH and CDR2 LQKENI. The CDR3 extends over 16 amino acids. Trimming at V came to 0 bases and at J to 6 bases, leaving 1 base not matched to a gene. DNA of the CDR3: TGTGCCAGCTCACCACCGGGACTAGCGGGATCCGGGGAGCTGTTTTTT. Protein sequence: CASSPPGLAGSGELFF.

This chain connects TRBV27 to TRBJ1-1, with D perhaps matching TRBD1 (5 bases). CDR1 is MNHEY and CDR2 is SMNVEV in the germline V gene (reference sequence). V lost 7 bases, J lost 1 base, and 13 bases lay in between. This CDR3 region has 14 residues. The CDR3 here is CASKWGGTNTEAFF. DNA for the CDR3: TGTGCCAGCAAATGGGGGGGAACGAACACTGAAGCTTTCTTT.

This clone appeared a single time. The V call is TRBV5-1, the J call TRBJ2-3, with 8 nucleotides matching TRBD2. The CDR3 contains 16 residues. CDR1 and CDR2 (germline): SGHRS, YFSETQ. V lost 0 bases and J lost 2; bases outside the gene matches: 5. CDR3 protein: CASSLVPAGATDTQYF. The CDR3 nucleotides are TGCGCCAGCAGCTTGGTCCCAGCGGGGGCCACAGATACGCAGTATTTT.

Only a few counts were recorded for this clone. The chain uses TRBV28 and TRBJ1-5; 7 bases align to TRBD1. CDR3 length equals 13 residues. Germline-derived CDR1 and CDR2 are MDHEN and SYDVKM. V lost 6 bases and J lost 3; bases outside the gene matches: 2. The CDR3 region has the DNA TGTGCCAGCAGGGGACAGCACAATCAGCCCCAGCATTTT. Encoded protein: CASRGQHNQPQHF.

This chain uses TRBV27 with TRBJ1-1; TRBD1 matches at 8 bases. Germline assignment: CDR1 MNHEY and CDR2 SMNVEV (reference sequence). The J segment lost 5 bases and the V segment lost 2 bases, leaving 7 bases of the junction unmatched. The CDR3 loop spans 15 amino acids. The CDR3 protein is CASSLSQGAPTEAFF. The CDR3, as DNA: TGTGCCAGCAGTTTAAGCCAGGGGGCACCAACTGAAGCTTTCTTT.

The V call is TRBV5-1, the J call TRBJ2-1, with 12 bases lining up with TRBD2. J gave up 7 bases and V 1 base, and 6 bases lay outside the gene matches. The CDR3 length is 16 residues. Germline CDR1 and CDR2: SGHRS and YFSETQ. CDR3 coding DNA: TGCGCCAGCAGCTTGTCTAGCGGGGGGGCCGGGAATGAGCAGTTCTTC. Residues: CASSLSSGGAGNEQFF.

There are a few counts of this clone. CDR3 residues: CASSLAAGETQYF. Here the CDR3 DNA reads TGCGCCAGCAGTCTTGCGGCGGGAGAGACCCAGTACTTC. This chain links TRBV5-1 with TRBJ2-5; D is perhaps TRBD2 (5 bases). Trimming left V 5 bases short and J 4 bases short, with 12 bases between. Germline V gene sequence: CDR1 SGHRS, CDR2 YFSETQ. The CDR3 covers 13 residues.

On this clone: Other DNA variants within this sample encode the same CDR3. The chain employs TRBV27 and TRBJ2-7; possible D gene TRBD2, 5 bases. Germline V lookup: CDR1 MNHEY, CDR2 SMNVEV (reference sequence). The CDR3 sequence is 12 residues long. Trimming cost V 7 bases and J 2 bases, with 9 bases left between them. The CDR3 sequence is CASKQAAYEQYF. The DNA for the CDR3 is TGTGCCAGCAAACAAGCGGCCTACGAGCAGTACTTC.

J is TRBJ2-7 and V is TRBV6-1, with 8 bases aligning to TRBD2. V was clipped by 6 bases and J by 8 bases; unmatched bases: 12. The V gene's germline CDR1 is MNHNS and CDR2 SASEGT. The length of the CDR3 is 14 residues. The DNA for the CDR3 is TGTGCCAGCAGCTTAAGCGGGAGCGTAGTTCAGCAGTACTTC. It codes for CASSLSGSVVQQYF.

Comments on this clone: Other DNA sequences in this sample translate to the same CDR3. The chain combines TRBV15 with TRBJ1-2; tentatively, D is TRBD1 (6 bases). The CDR3 length is 14 residues. Germline loops: CDR1 LNHNV, CDR2 YYDKDF (reference sequence). Trimming took 5 bases from V and 5 from J, leaving 15 bases between them. The CDR3: CATSLDRNMYGYTF. CDR3 in DNA: TGTGCCACCAGCCTGGACAGAAACATGTATGGCTACACCTTC. Drawing the rest from reference TRBV15 and TRBJ1-2, the complete variable domain is DAMVIQNPRYQVTQFGKPVTLSCSQTLNHNVMYWYQQKSSQAPKLLFHYYDKDFNNEADTPDNFQSRRPNTSFCFLDIRSPGLGDTAMYLCATSLDRNMYGYTFGSGTRLTVV.

J is TRBJ2-1 and V is TRBV19; 10 bases align to TRBD1. J was trimmed by 9 bases and V by 4 bases; bases with no gene match: 9. The CDR3 has 15 amino acids. The V gene's germline CDR1 is LNHDA and CDR2 SQIVND (reference sequence). The CDR3 nucleotides are TGTGCCAGTAGTACCGACAGGGGGCGCGGTACTGAGCAGTTCTTC. The encoded protein is CASSTDRGRGTEQFF. The full variable domain, its missing parts supplied by reference TRBV19 and TRBJ2-1, is DGGITQSPKYLFRKEGQNVTLSCEQNLNHDAMYWYRQDPGQGLRLIYYSQIVNDFQKGDIAEGYSVSREKKESFPLTVTSAQKNPTAFYLCASSTDRGRGTEQFFGPGTRLTVL.

This chain connects TRBV25-1 to TRBJ2-1; D is possibly TRBD2 (6 bases). Trimming cost V 5 bases and J 2 bases, with 13 bases left between them. Germline CDR1 reads MGHDK; CDR2 reads SYGVNS. The CDR3 consists of 15 residues. In DNA, the CDR3 is TGTGCCAGCAGTCCGCGGGGTCGGGCCTACAATGAGCAGTTCTTC. Its protein is CASSPRGRAYNEQFF.

This rearrangement joins TRBV10-3 to TRBJ1-6, with D hard to call. The CDR3 totals 14 residues. The V gene's germline CDR1 is ENHRY and CDR2 SYGVKD. V shed 1 base and J shed 7 bases, with 8 bases lying between them. The DNA of the CDR3 is TGTGCCATCAGTGAGTTGGTCAGGAATTCACCCCTCCACTTT. It specifies CAISELVRNSPLHF.

This chain uses TRBV28 with TRBJ2-5; TRBD1 might be the D (6 bases). Trimming stripped 5 bases from V and 2 bases from J, with 12 bases between. Germline CDR1 is MDHEN and CDR2 is SYDVKM. The CDR3 is made up of 14 amino acids. CDR3 sequence: CASSPYRVQETQYF. CDR3 DNA: TGTGCCAGCAGTCCCTACAGGGTACAAGAGACCCAGTACTTC.